Shown below are 16 T cell receptor beta chains from a single sample sequenced in a study of T cells in Graves' hyperthyroidism and ophthalmopathy (dated by TCRdb to between 2018 and 2020). The library was built by means of multiplex PCR. Sequencing used an Illumina HiSeq 2000. The TCR beta CDR3 regions were amplified from the RNA transcripts. For the first round of RT-PCR on the TCR CDR3, the HTBI primer set was used together with the Qiagen OneStep RT-PCR kit. The public reads were run again by TCRdb, first through fastp at Q25 and then through MiXCR, and only productive beta chains were kept. A single entry per CDR3 protein holds the most common genes and DNA from its merged rows. Recorded for this sample are about 350,000 distinct CDR3 sequences; 15% to 20% of them occurred a single time. The ten most abundant clones make up 15% of the sample. The sample was blood. Receptors originate from a woman between 40 and 55 years old with Graves' ophthalmopathy.

The table lists this clonotype with many counts. The J gene is TRBJ1-1, the V gene TRBV13; 11 positions match TRBD1. In germline, CDR1 is PRHDT, CDR2 FYEKMQ (reference sequence). This CDR3 has 14 amino acids. J lost 10 bases, V lost 5 bases, and 9 bases had no gene match. CDR3 loop: CASSITGTGGLAFF. The DNA for the CDR3 is TGTGCCAGCAGCATAACCGGGACAGGGGGTTTAGCTTTCTTT.

This clonotype was recorded many times. The chain is built from TRBV28 and TRBJ2-4; 8 nucleotides match TRBD1. This CDR3 is 15 amino acids long. Germline CDR1 MDHEN, CDR2 SYDVKM. The V segment lost 1 base and the J segment 7 bases; nucleotides outside the gene matches: 6. The CDR3 sequence is CASSLSDREVNIQYF. CDR3 DNA: TGTGCCAGCAGTTTATCGGACAGGGAGGTGAACATTCAGTACTTC.

This clonotype was counted at least ten times. A junction boundary mismatches the germline segment, possibly from a read error. The genes are TRBV2 and TRBJ1-2; D might be TRBD1 (6 bases). Germline V gives CDR1 SNHLY, CDR2 FYNNEI. The CDR3 is made up of 12 amino acids. The CDR3 sequence is CASGDRFGGYTF. CDR3 coding DNA: TGTGCCAGCGGTGACAGGTTCGGCGGCTACACCTTC.

This clonotype was seen many times. The genes are TRBV20-1 and TRBJ2-5; TRBD1 is a possible D gene (5 bases). This CDR3 has 13 residues. The V and J ends lost 5 bases and 1 base respectively, with 11 bases between them. Per the germline V gene, CDR1 is DFQATT and CDR2 is SNEGSKA (reference sequence). Written as DNA, the CDR3 is TGCAGTGCTTGGGGCACAACCCAAGAGACCCAGTACTTC. Its translation: CSAWGTTQETQYF.

The sample holds many counts of this clonotype. The chain is built from TRBV6-5 and TRBJ1-2; D not resolved. The CDR3 contains 16 residues. Germline loops: CDR1 MNHEY, CDR2 SVGAGI. Trimming removed 0 bases from V and 6 bases from J, with 17 bases in between. CDR3 region: CASSYSTSPAGDGYTF. In DNA form, the CDR3 reads TGTGCCAGCAGTTACTCGACTTCCCCCGCGGGAGATGGCTACACCTTC.

This clonotype showed up many times. V gene TRBV5-1 combines with J gene TRBJ1-2, with D unresolved. V was clipped by 0 bases and J by 3 bases, with 9 bases between them. In germline, CDR1 is SGHRS, CDR2 YFSETQ. CDR3 length: 14 residues. CDR3 DNA sequence: TGCGCCAGCAGCTTGGAGGGTCGTGACTATGGCTACACCTTC. It is translated as CASSLEGRDYGYTF.

This clonotype has a count of ten or more. The chain carries TRBV12-3 or TRBV12-4 and TRBJ1-5; D perhaps matches TRBD1 (6 bases). The CDR3 is 14 amino acids. The V end was cut by 5 bases, the J end by 9 bases, with 17 bases between. CDR3 region: CASSEDSRSGPQHF. DNA of the CDR3: TGTGCCAGCAGTGAGGACAGCCGGTCGGGGCCCCAGCATTTT.

In its sample, this clonotype was seen many times. This chain connects TRBV20-1 to TRBJ2-5; 12 nucleotides align to TRBD2. Unmatched junction bases numbered 6, after V lost 5 bases and J lost 2 bases. This CDR3 contains 15 residues. Looked up from germline, CDR1 is DFQATT and CDR2 is SNEGSKA (reference sequence). The CDR3 loop reads CSAARLAGEQETQYF. For the CDR3, the DNA is TGCAGTGCTGCCCGACTAGCGGGAGAACAAGAGACCCAGTACTTC.

This clonotype was observed at least ten times. The CDR3 loop is CASSLEDRGGEQYF. In DNA form, the CDR3 reads TGTGCCAGCAGTTTGGAGGACAGGGGAGGTGAGCAGTACTTC. The chain combines TRBV12-3 or TRBV12-4 with TRBJ2-7; TRBD1 matches 9 bases. The trim removed 3 bases at V and 7 bases at J, leaving 7 bases unmatched. This CDR3 spans 14 amino acids.

This clonotype was observed at least ten times. This rearrangement joins TRBV29-1 to TRBJ2-7; D may be TRBD2 (5 bases). The CDR3 has 14 residues. The germline V gene has CDR1 SQVTM and CDR2 ANQGSEA. V was pared by 4 bases and J by 4 bases, with 17 bases between. CDR3 nucleotides: TGCAGCGTTGCCCCCCCTGGGTCGGGGTACGAGCAGTACTTC. Translated: CSVAPPGSGYEQYF.

This clonotype is medium-sized (0.01 to 0.1%) within its sample. The chain recombines TRBV12-3 or TRBV12-4 with TRBJ1-1; D uncertain. CDR3 size: 12 residues. V was shortened by 5 bases and J by 1 base, with 5 bases between the two germline ends. The CDR3 is CASSRSNTEAFF. The CDR3 nucleotides are TGTGCCAGCAGTCGCTCGAACACTGAAGCTTTCTTT.

This clonotype was found many times. CDR3 DNA: TGTGCCAGCAGTTTTATCAGCTATGGCTACACCTTC. Translation: CASSFISYGYTF. The chain employs TRBV28 and TRBJ1-2, with D unclear. Trimming stripped 3 bases from V and 4 bases from J, with 6 bases between. Germline lookup yields CDR1 MDHEN and CDR2 SYDVKM. The length of the CDR3 is 12 residues.

Notes on this clonotype: A much larger clone lies a single base off, so this may be a read error. The chain couples TRBV12-3 or TRBV12-4 to TRBJ2-2, with 7 positions matching TRBD1. The CDR3 loop spans 15 amino acids. Losses at the gene ends were 8 bases for V and 7 bases for J; bases not matched to a gene: 13. As DNA, the CDR3 is TGTGCCAGCCTCCTCGGACAGGACAATCTCGGGGAGCTGTTTTTT. It codes for CASLLGQDNLGELFF.

In its sample, this clonotype was seen many times. The V gene is TRBV6-1, the J gene TRBJ2-5; TRBD2 aligns across 8 bases. The CDR3 spans 12 residues. The germline gives CDR1 MNHNS, CDR2 SASEGT. J lost 4 bases, V lost 6 bases, and 1 base had no gene match. CDR3 nucleotides: TGTGCCAGCAGCGGACTAGCAGAGACCCAGTACTTC. Encoded protein: CASSGLAETQYF.

In this sample, this clonotype turned up many times. This chain joins TRBV4-2 and TRBJ1-2; 9 nucleotides match TRBD1. V was clipped by 3 bases and J by 6 bases; unmatched bases: 8. CDR1 and CDR2 (germline): LGHNA, YNFKEQ. The CDR3 has 15 amino acids. Here the CDR3 reads CASSQSDRGSDGYTF. In DNA form, the CDR3 reads TGTGCCAGCAGCCAGTCGGACAGGGGATCAGATGGCTACACCTTC.

The rearrangement links TRBV4-3 to TRBJ1-6, with a possible D match to TRBD1 (5 bases). V lost 0 bases and J lost 14, with 23 bases in between. Germline V lookup: CDR1 LGHNA, CDR2 YSLEER. The CDR3 has 17 residues. The CDR3 sequence: CASSQDFPRIGGRALHF. The DNA of the CDR3 is TGCGCCAGCAGCCAAGATTTCCCACGGATTGGGGGGAGAGCCCTCCACTTT.